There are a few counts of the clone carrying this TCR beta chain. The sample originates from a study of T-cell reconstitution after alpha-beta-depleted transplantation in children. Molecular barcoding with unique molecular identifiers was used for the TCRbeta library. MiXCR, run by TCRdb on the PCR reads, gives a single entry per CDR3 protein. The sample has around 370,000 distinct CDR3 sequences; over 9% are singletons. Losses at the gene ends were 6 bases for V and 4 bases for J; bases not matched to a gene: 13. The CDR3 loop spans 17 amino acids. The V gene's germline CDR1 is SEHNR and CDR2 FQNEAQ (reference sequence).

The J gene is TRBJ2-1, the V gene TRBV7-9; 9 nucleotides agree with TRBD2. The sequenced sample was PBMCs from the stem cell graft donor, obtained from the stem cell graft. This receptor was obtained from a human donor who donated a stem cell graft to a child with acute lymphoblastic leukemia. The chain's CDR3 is CASSTPQSREGYNEQFF. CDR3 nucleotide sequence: TGTGCCAGCAGTACCCCTCAGTCGCGGGAGGGTTACAATGAGCAGTTCTTC.